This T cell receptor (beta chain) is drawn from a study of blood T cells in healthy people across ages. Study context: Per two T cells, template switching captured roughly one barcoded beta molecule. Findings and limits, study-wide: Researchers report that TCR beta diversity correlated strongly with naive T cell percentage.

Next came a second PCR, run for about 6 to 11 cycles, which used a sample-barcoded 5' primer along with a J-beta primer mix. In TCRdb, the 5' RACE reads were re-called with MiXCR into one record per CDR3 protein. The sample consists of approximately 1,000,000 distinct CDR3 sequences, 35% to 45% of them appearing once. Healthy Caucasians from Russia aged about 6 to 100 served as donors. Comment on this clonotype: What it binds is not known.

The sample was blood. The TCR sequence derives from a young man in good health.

CDR3 region: CASSDREVSDGYTF. In nucleotides, the CDR3 is TGTGCCAGCAGTGACAGGGAAGTCAGTGATGGCTACACCTTC. The rearrangement uses TRBV6-2 or TRBV6-3 and TRBJ1-2, with TRBD1 matching 7 bases. J gave up 6 bases and V 5 bases, and 9 bases lay outside the gene matches. CDR1 MNHEY and CDR2 SVGEGT come from the germline V gene. CDR3 length: 14 residues.